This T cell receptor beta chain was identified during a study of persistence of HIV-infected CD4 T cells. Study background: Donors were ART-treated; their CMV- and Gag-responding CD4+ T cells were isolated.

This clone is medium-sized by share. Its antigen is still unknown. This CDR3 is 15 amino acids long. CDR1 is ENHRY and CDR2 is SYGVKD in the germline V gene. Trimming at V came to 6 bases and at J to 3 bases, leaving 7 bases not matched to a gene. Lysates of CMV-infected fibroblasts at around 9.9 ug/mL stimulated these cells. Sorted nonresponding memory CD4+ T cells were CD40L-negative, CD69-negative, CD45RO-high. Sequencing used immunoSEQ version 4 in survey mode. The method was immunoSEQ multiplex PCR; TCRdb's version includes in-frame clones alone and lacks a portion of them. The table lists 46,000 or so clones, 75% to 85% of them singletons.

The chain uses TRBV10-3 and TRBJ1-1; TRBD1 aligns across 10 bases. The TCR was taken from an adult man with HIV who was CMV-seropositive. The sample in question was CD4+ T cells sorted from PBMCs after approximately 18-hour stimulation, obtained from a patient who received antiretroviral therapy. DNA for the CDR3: TGTGCCATCAGCCCCCTCGGACAGGGGGACACTGAAGCTTTCTTT. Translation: CAISPLGQGDTEAFF.